The clone carrying this TCR beta chain came up a few times. Its antigen is not identified. This sample was included in a study of T-cell memory formation after mild COVID-19. Study-level results: Largely, contracting CD4+ clones fell within CM and EM, and contracting CD8+ clones within EMRA.

Germline values: CDR1 SEHNR, CDR2 FQNEAQ (reference sequence). The CDR3 is made up of 12 amino acids. V was cut by 4 bases and J by 2 bases, with 6 bases left in between. MiXCR, run by TCRdb on the 5' RACE reads, gives a single entry per CDR3 protein. Of some 300,000 distinct CDR3 sequences listed, more than 20% are singletons. Material: PBMCs or a T cell subset sorted from them (not recorded which). The TCR sequence derives from a man aged 18 to 29 who had mild COVID-19 (a few samples of this study predate the infection). Cell type and time point are not known. The V call is TRBV7-9, the J call TRBJ2-7; D is undetermined. CDR3 in DNA: TGTGCCAGCAGCTCCGTCGCCTACGAGCAGTACTTC. Protein sequence: CASSSVAYEQYF.